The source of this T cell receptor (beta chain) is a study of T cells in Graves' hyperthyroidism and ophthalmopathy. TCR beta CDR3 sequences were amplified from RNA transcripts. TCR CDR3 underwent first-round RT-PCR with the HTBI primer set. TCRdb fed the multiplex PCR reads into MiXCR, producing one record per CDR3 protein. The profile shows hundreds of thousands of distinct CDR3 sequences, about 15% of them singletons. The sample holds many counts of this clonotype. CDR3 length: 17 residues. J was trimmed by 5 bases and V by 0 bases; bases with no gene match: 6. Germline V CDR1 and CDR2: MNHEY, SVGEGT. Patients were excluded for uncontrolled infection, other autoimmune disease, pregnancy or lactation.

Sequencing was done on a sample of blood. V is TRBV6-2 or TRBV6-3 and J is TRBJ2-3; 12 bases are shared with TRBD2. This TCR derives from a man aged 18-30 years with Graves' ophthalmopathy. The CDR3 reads CASSYSTSGSEIDTQYF. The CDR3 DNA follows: TGTGCCAGCAGTTACTCGACTAGCGGGAGTGAAATAGATACGCAGTATTTT.